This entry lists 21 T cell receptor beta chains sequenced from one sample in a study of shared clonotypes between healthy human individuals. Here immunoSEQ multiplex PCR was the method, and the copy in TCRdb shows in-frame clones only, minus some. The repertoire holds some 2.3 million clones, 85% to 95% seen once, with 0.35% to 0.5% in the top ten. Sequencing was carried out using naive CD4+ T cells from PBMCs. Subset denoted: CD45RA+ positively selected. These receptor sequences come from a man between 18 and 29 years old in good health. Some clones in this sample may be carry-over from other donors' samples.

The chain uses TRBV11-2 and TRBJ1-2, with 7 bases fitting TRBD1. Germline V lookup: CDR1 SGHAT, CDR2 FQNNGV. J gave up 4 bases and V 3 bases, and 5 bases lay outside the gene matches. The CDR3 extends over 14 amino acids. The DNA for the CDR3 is TGTGCCAGCAGCTTCATGGGACAGCTCTATGGCTACACCTTC. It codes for CASSFMGQLYGYTF.

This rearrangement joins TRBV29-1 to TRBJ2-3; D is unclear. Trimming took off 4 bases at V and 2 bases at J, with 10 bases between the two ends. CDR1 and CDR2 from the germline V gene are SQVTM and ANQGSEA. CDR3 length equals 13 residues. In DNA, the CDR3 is TGCAGCGTTGCGTTTAGTGTCACAGATACGCAGTATTTT. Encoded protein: CSVAFSVTDTQYF.

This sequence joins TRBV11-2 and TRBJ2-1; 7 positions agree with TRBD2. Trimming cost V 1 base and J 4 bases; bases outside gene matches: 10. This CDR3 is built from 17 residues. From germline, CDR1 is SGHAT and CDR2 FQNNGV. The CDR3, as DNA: TGTGCCAGCAGCTTAGCCCGGCGGACTAGTCCATACAATGAGCAGTTCTTC. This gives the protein CASSLARRTSPYNEQFF. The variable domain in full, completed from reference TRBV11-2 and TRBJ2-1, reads EAGVAQSPRYKIIEKRQSVAFWCNPISGHATLYWYQQILGQGPKLLIQFQNNGVVDDSQLPKDRFSAERLKGVDSTLKIQPAKLEDSAVYLCASSLARRTSPYNEQFFGPGTRLTVL.

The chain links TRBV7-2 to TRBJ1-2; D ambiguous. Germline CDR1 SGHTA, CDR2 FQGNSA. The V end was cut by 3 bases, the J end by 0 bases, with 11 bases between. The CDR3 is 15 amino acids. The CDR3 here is CASSLTPLANYGYTF. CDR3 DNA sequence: TGTGCCAGCAGCTTGACTCCGCTAGCTAACTATGGCTACACCTTC. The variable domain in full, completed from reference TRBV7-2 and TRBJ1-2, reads GAGVSQSPSNKVTEKGKDVELRCDPISGHTALYWYRQSLGQGLEFLIYFQGNSAPDKSGLPSDRFSAERTGGSVSTLTIQRTQQEDSAVYLCASSLTPLANYGYTFGSGTRLTVV.

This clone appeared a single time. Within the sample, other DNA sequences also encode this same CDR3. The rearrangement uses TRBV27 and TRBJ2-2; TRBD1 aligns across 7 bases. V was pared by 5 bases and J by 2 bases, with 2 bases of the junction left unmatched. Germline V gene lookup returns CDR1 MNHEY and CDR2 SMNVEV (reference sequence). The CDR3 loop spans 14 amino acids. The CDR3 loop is CASSRQGNTGELFF. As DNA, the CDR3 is TGTGCCAGCAGTCGACAGGGTAACACCGGGGAGCTGTTTTTT.

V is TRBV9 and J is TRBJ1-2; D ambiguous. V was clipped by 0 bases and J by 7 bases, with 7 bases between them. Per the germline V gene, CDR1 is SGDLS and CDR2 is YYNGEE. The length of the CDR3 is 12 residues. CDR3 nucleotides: TGTGCCAGCAGCGTAGGTTTTGGTGGCTACACCTTC. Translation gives CASSVGFGGYTF.

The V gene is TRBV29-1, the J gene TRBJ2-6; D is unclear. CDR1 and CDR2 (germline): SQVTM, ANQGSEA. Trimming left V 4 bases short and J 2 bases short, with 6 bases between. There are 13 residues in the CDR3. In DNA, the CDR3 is TGCAGCGTTGCTTGGGCTGGGGCCAACGTCCTGACTTTC. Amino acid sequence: CSVAWAGANVLTF.

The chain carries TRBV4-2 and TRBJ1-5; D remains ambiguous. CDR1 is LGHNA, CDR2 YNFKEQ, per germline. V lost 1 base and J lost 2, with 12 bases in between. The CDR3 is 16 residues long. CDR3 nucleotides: TGTGCCAGCAGCCAAGCGGCTGGTACGGGCAATCAGCCCCAGCATTTT. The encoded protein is CASSQAAGTGNQPQHF.

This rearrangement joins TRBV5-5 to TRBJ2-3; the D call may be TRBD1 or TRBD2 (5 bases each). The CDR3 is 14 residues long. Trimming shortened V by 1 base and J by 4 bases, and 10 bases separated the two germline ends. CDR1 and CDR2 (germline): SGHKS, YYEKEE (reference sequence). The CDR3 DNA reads TGTGCCAGCAGCTTGATGGGGGTGGCAGATACGCAGTATTTT. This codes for CASSLMGVADTQYF. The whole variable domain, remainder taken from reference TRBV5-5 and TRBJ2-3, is DAGVTQSPTHLIKTRGQQVTLRCSPISGHKSVSWYQQVLGQGPQFIFQYYEKEERGRGNFPDRFSARQFPNYSSELNVNALLLGDSALYLCASSLMGVADTQYFGPGTRLTVL.

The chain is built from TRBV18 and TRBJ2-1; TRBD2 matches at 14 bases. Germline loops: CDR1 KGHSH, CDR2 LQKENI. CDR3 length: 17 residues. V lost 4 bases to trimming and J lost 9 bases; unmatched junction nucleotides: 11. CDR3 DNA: TGTGCCAGCTCACTCGGGACTAGCGGGAGTCAGTCTGGTGAGCAGTTCTTC. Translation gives CASSLGTSGSQSGEQFF.

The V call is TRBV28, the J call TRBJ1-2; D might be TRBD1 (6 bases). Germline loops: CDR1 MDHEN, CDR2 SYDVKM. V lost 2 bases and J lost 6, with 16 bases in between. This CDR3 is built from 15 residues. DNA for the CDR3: TGTGCCAGCAGTTTAAAGACAGGAGGTCTCCATGGCTACACCTTC. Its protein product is CASSLKTGGLHGYTF.

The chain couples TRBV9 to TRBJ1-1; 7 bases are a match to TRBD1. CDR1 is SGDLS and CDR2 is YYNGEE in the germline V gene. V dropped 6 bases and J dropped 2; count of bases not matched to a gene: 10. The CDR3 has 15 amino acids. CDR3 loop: CASTKGGRANTEAFF. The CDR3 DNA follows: TGTGCCAGCACCAAAGGGGGCAGGGCCAACACTGAAGCTTTCTTT.

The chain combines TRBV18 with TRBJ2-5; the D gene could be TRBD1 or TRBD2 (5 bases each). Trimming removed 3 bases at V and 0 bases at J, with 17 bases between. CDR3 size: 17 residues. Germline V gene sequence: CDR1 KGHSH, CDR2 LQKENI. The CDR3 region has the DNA TGTGCCAGCTCACCCGGGGCACTCGGGGCTAACCAAGAGACCCAGTACTTC. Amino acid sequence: CASSPGALGANQETQYF. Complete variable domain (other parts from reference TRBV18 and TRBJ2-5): NAGVMQNPRHLVRRRGQEARLRCSPMKGHSHVYWYRQLPEEGLKFMVYLQKENIIDESGMPKERFSAEFPKEGPSILRIQQVVRGDSAAYFCASSPGALGANQETQYFGPGTRLLVL.

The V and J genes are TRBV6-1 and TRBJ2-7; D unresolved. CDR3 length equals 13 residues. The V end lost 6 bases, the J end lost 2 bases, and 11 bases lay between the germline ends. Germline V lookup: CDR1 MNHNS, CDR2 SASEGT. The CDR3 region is CASREKSPYEQYF. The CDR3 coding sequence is TGTGCCAGCAGAGAGAAATCACCCTACGAGCAGTACTTC.

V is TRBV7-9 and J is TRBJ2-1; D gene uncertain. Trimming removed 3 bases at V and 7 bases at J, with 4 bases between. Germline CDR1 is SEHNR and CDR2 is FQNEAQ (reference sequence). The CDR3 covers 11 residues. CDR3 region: CASSFSNEQFF. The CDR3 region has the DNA TGTGCCAGCAGCTTCAGTAATGAGCAGTTCTTC.

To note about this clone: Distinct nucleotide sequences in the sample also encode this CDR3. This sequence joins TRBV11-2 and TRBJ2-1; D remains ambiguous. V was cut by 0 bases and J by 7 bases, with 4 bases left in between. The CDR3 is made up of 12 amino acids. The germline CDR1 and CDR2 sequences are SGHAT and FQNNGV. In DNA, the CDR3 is TGTGCCAGCAGCTTAGAGGGGAATGAGCAGTTCTTC. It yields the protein CASSLEGNEQFF.

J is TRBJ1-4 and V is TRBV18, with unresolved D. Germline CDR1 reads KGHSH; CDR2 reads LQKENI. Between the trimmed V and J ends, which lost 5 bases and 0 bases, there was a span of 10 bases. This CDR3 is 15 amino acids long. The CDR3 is CASSIVTATNEKLFF. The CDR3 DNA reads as TGTGCCAGCTCAATCGTGACTGCAACTAATGAAAAACTGTTTTTT.

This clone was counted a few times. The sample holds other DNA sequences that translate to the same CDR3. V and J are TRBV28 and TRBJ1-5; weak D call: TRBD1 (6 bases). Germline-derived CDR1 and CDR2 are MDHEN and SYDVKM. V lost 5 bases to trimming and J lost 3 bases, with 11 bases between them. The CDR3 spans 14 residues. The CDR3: CASSLGTNNQPQHF. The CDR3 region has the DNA TGTGCCAGCAGTCTCGGGACAAACAATCAGCCCCAGCATTTT.

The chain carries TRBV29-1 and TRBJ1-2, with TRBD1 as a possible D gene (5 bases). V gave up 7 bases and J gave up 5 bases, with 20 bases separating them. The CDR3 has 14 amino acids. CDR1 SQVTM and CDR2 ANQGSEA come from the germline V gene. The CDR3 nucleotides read TGCAGCGCTGTCGAGGGGAAATTTAAGTATGGCTACACCTTC. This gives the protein CSAVEGKFKYGYTF.

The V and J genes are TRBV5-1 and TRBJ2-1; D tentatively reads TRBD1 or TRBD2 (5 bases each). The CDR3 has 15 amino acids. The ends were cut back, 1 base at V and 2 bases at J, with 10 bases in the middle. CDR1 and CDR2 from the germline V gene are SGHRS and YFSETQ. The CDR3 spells CASSLRGTTYNEQFF. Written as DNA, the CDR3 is TGCGCCAGCAGCTTGAGAGGGACGACCTACAATGAGCAGTTCTTC.

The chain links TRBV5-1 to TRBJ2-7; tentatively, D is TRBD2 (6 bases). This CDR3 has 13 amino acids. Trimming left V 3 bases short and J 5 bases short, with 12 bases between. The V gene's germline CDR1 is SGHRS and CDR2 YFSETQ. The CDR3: CASSSGSGNEQYF. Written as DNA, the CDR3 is TGCGCCAGCAGCTCCGGGAGCGGCAACGAGCAGTACTTC.